The clone carrying this T cell receptor beta chain was recorded only once. The antigen is undetermined. Template switching created a universal primer site, and the cDNA included unique molecular identifiers. TCRdb fed the 5' RACE reads into MiXCR, producing one record per CDR3 protein. Of fewer than 500,000 distinct CDR3 sequences listed, roughly an eighth were seen once; the top ten hold approximately 1%. This sample was taken from a study of identical twins. General study results and limits: Insertion counts were lower in abundant cord blood beta clonotypes, a trend that memory repertoires did not show. Twins showed weaker excess sharing in their beta out-of-frame sequences.

The CDR3 has 14 amino acids. V was clipped by 2 bases and J by 6 bases; unmatched bases: 2. Germline V CDR1 and CDR2: SGDLS, YYNGEE. These sequences were also reported in another study, on yellow fever vaccine responses in identical twins. That study adds: Twins reportedly appeared to share part of their vaccine T cell response while keeping part individual.

The receptor was isolated from a woman between 18 and 29 years old in good health. V usage is TRBV9 and J usage is TRBJ2-3, with TRBD2 identical over 11 bases. The source material was CD4+ T cells sorted from blood. The CDR3 nucleotides are TGTGCCAGCAGCGTTAGCGGGGGGGTTGATACGCAGTATTTT. Its protein is CASSVSGGVDTQYF.